The clone carrying this T cell receptor beta chain was found many times. Its target is not known. These data come from a study of read filtering for tumor transcriptome and immune sequencing. Overall study: Patients were 16 to 20 male and some 15 female, mean age 65.9 years, range roughly 45 to 85. Per sample, TCR-region reads ranged about 3.5 to 11 million by IR-seq, roughly 85 to 1,300 by RNA-seq.

Notes on the study in general: Approximately 82% of IR-seq clonotypes had one read, totaling approximately 3.3% of reads; RNA-seq: approximately 75% and 45%.

This library used 300 to 450 ng RNA and molecular barcoded adaptors spanning alpha/delta and beta/gamma chains. TCRdb used MiXCR to reprocess the reads, holding one entry per CDR3 protein. The sample records over 40,000 distinct CDR3 sequences, approximately 12% being singletons. The germline CDR1 and CDR2 sequences are MNHEY and SVGEGT. The CDR3 contains 13 residues. Trimming pared 9 bases from V and 2 bases from J, leaving 14 bases between. The chain recombines TRBV6-2 or TRBV6-3 with TRBJ2-7, with a possible D match to TRBD2 (5 bases). The sequenced sample consisted of a population of CD138-negative cells sorted from bone marrow. This receptor was identified in a donor over 35 with multiple myeloma. The CDR3 nucleotides read TGTGCCAGTACAACGACGGGGACCTACGAGCAGTACTTC. Residues: CASTTTGTYEQYF.